These 9 T cell receptor beta chains were all obtained from the same sample, sequenced in a study of cytomegalovirus exposure and HLA in healthy donors. 60 Vbeta and 13 Jbeta primers were used in PCR. TCRdb keeps only in-frame clones here, not all; method: immunoSEQ multiplex PCR. In all, the sample yields over 100,000 clones. Material for sequencing was PBMCs. Source of these receptors: a man between 18 and 29 years old in good health and CMV-seronegative.

V gene TRBV7-9 combines with J gene TRBJ2-7; 11 nucleotides line up with TRBD1. This CDR3 spans 14 amino acids. V lost 5 bases and J lost 4; bases outside the gene matches: 4. Per germline, CDR1 SEHNR and CDR2 FQNEAQ (reference sequence). The CDR3 here is CASSPGQGAYEQYF. The CDR3 region has the DNA TGTGCCAGCAGCCCAGGACAGGGGGCTTACGAGCAGTACTTC.

The gene calls are TRBV6-5 and TRBJ2-7, with D tentatively TRBD2 (7 bases). This CDR3 is 14 amino acids long. Trimming pared 11 bases from V and 7 bases from J, leaving 24 bases between. Germline CDR1 is MNHEY and CDR2 is SVGAGI. The CDR3 sequence: CASLPSGGPFEQYF. In DNA form, the CDR3 reads TGTGCCTCCCTCCCGTCCGGGGGGCCCTTTGAGCAGTACTTC.

The chain joins TRBV19 to TRBJ1-1; D may be TRBD1 (6 bases). V was clipped by 4 bases and J by 0 bases, with 12 bases between them. CDR3 length equals 15 residues. The germline CDR1 and CDR2 sequences are LNHDA and SQIVND (reference sequence). CDR3 sequence: CASSKGGSMNTEAFF. The CDR3 DNA sequence: TGTGCCAGTAGTAAGGGGGGGAGCATGAACACTGAAGCTTTCTTT.

CDR3 sequence: CASSLGGTRGDTQYF. Here the CDR3 DNA reads TGTGCCAGCAGCTTAGGAGGGACAAGAGGAGATACGCAGTATTTT. J is TRBJ2-3 and V is TRBV11-3; D might be TRBD1 (6 bases). This CDR3 has 15 amino acids. CDR1 is SGHNT, CDR2 YENEEA, per germline. V gave up 1 base and J gave up 5 bases, with 13 bases separating them.

The chain recombines TRBV6-5 with TRBJ1-1; D is undetermined. Trimming took off 2 bases at V and 5 bases at J, with 15 bases between the two ends. The CDR3 contains 15 residues. Germline V CDR1 and CDR2: MNHEY, SVGAGI. Written as DNA, the CDR3 is TGTGCCAGCAGTTACGGGCCGACCCCGGGGACTGAAGCTTTCTTT. This gives the protein CASSYGPTPGTEAFF.

DNA for the CDR3: TGTGCCAGCAGTTTGAGGGACTATCAAGAGACCCAGTACTTC. Protein: CASSLRDYQETQYF. The gene calls are TRBV28 and TRBJ2-5; TRBD2 aligns across 7 bases. CDR3 length equals 14 residues. V was clipped by 3 bases and J by 2 bases; unmatched bases: 3. Germline lookup yields CDR1 MDHEN and CDR2 SYDVKM.

The chain combines TRBV27 with TRBJ1-1; possible D gene TRBD1, 6 bases. The CDR3 has 13 residues. Germline V gene sequence: CDR1 MNHEY, CDR2 SMNVEV (reference sequence). V was cut by 5 bases and J by 4 bases, with 11 bases left in between. The DNA for the CDR3 is TGTGCCAGCAGTATAGGGGGAATCACTGAAGCTTTCTTT. This translates into CASSIGGITEAFF.

V and J are TRBV28 and TRBJ1-1, with TRBD1 matching over 7 bases. Per germline, CDR1 MDHEN and CDR2 SYDVKM. This CDR3 spans 13 amino acids. Unmatched junction bases numbered 6, after V lost 5 bases and J lost 6 bases. The CDR3, as DNA: TGTGCCAGCAGTGACAGGGTCATCGCTGAAGCTTTCTTT. Its protein is CASSDRVIAEAFF.

This sequence joins TRBV28 and TRBJ1-2; D may be TRBD1 (5 bases). Germline assignment: CDR1 MDHEN and CDR2 SYDVKM. Trimming shortened V by 2 bases and J by 4 bases, and 11 bases separated the two germline ends. The CDR3 loop spans 14 amino acids. The CDR3, as DNA: TGTGCCAGCAGTTTAGGGGGGGAAACCTATGGCTACACCTTC. Encoded protein: CASSLGGETYGYTF.